One and the same sample provided the 30 T cell receptor beta chains below, sequenced in a study of immune aging and cytomegalovirus after organ transplant. Their antigens remain unidentified. A microwell BD Rhapsody targeted mRNA and AbSeq workflow captured the cells and built the libraries. TCRdb fed the single-cell sequencing reads into MiXCR, producing one record per CDR3 protein. This table has 20,000 to 25,000 distinct CDR3 sequences, about a third appearing once. Stated time point: five sample-tagged time points from pre-transplant (day -1) to day 368 post-transplant, pooled. The source was CMV peptide-activated CD4+ and CD8+ T cells sorted from blood, collected at five time points, pooled. Subset indicated: sorted CD8+CD137+ and CD4+CD154+ T cells after 11 to 13 h CMV IE-1 peptide stimulation. These receptors originate from a female donor who had a heart transplant and CMV viremia.

In its sample, this clonotype is medium-sized. The chain uses TRBV7-2 and TRBJ2-5; 8 bases line up with TRBD2. Germline V gene lookup returns CDR1 SGHTA and CDR2 FQGNSA. CDR3 size: 15 residues. Trimming took 2 bases from V and 4 from J; bases not matched to a gene: 6. The CDR3 DNA sequence: TGTGCCAGCAGCTTAAAGCGGGAGCTCGGAGAGACCCAGTACTTC. Its protein product is CASSLKRELGETQYF.

The chain is built from TRBV7-2 and TRBJ1-1; D gene ambiguous. The CDR3 consists of 16 residues. Per germline, CDR1 SGHTA and CDR2 FQGNSA. Trimming left V 0 bases short and J 1 base short, with 12 bases between. The CDR3 loop reads CASSLAPGGRNTEAFF. The CDR3 bases are TGTGCCAGCAGCTTAGCGCCGGGAGGGAGGAACACTGAAGCTTTCTTT.

This clonotype is classed as medium-sized. The chain has TRBV5-1 and TRBJ2-1; D unresolved. Germline V CDR1 and CDR2: SGHRS, YFSETQ. CDR3 length equals 15 residues. Trimming took 4 bases from V and 6 from J, leaving 17 bases between them. CDR3 bases: TGCGCCAGCAGCCCGTTGGTAGGTTTCGGCAATGAGCAGTTCTTC. Protein: CASSPLVGFGNEQFF.

The chain carries TRBV4-1 and TRBJ1-5, with D maybe TRBD1 (5 bases). The germline gives CDR1 MGHRA, CDR2 YSYEKL. The CDR3 has 15 residues. Trimming left V 2 bases short and J 0 bases short, with 8 bases between. The CDR3 coding sequence is TGCGCCAGCAGCCAACAGGGAGATAGCAATCAGCCCCAGCATTTT. Translated: CASSQQGDSNQPQHF.

The V and J genes are TRBV14 and TRBJ1-6; D may be TRBD1 (5 bases). Germline-derived CDR1 and CDR2 are SGHDN and FVKESK. Trimming shortened V by 1 base and J by 7 bases, and 11 bases separated the two germline ends. The CDR3 is made up of 15 amino acids. The CDR3 loop reads CASSQALGENSPLHF. The CDR3 DNA reads TGTGCCAGCAGCCAAGCTTTGGGGGAGAATTCACCCCTCCACTTT.

The table lists this clonotype with a count of one. The J gene is TRBJ2-2, the V gene TRBV18, with D tentatively TRBD1 (8 bases). Looked up from germline, CDR1 is KGHSH and CDR2 is LQKENI. V lost 0 bases to trimming and J lost 5 bases, with 13 bases between them. CDR3 length: 16 residues. DNA of the CDR3: TGTGCCAGCTCACCACCTGGACAGGGAGGGACCGGGGAGCTGTTTTTT. This sequence encodes CASSPPGQGGTGELFF.

The chain has TRBV29-1 and TRBJ1-1; D gene unclear. The CDR3 length is 13 residues. Germline V CDR1 and CDR2: SQVTM, ANQGSEA. Trimming shortened V by 5 bases and J by 0 bases, and 10 bases separated the two germline ends. The CDR3 reads CSVFGKMNTEAFF. The CDR3 DNA reads as TGCAGCGTTTTCGGCAAGATGAACACTGAAGCTTTCTTT.

For this clonotype: Sequence at one end of the junction differs from germline and may be a read error. This chain connects TRBV5-1 to TRBJ1-1; maybe TRBD1 (6 bases). CDR1 is SGHRS and CDR2 is YFSETQ in the germline V gene. This CDR3 contains 16 residues. DNA of the CDR3: TGCGCCAGCAGCTTGGCCTCAGGGGTTCGTGGCACTGAAGCTCTCTTT. Protein product: CASSLASGVRGTEALF.

The chain uses TRBV7-3 and TRBJ1-1; D is unresolved. Germline CDR1 reads SGHTA; CDR2 reads FQGTGA. The CDR3 consists of 14 residues. V was cut by 1 base and J by 2 bases, with 8 bases left in between. The CDR3 region has the DNA TGTGCCAGCAGCTTAAGTCCCGGTAACACTGAAGCTTTCTTT. Amino acids: CASSLSPGNTEAFF.

CDR3 nucleotides: TGTGCCAGCGGCGGGGCTCCCCTCTACGAGCAGTACTTC. Translating it yields CASGGAPLYEQYF. The V call is TRBV6-1, the J call TRBJ2-7; weak D call: TRBD2 (6 bases). Per the germline V gene, CDR1 is MNHNS and CDR2 is SASEGT. V dropped 8 bases and J dropped 3 bases, with 14 bases sitting between them. The CDR3 is made up of 13 amino acids.

This clonotype counts as medium-sized. V and J are TRBV2 and TRBJ2-3; no definite D call. The CDR3 covers 14 residues. Trimming shortened V by 2 bases and J by 1 base, and 7 bases separated the two germline ends. Germline CDR1 SNHLY, CDR2 FYNNEI. CDR3 amino acids: CASSEQIRTDTQYF. CDR3 coding DNA: TGTGCCAGCAGTGAACAGATCCGCACAGATACGCAGTATTTT.

This clonotype was found a few times. The chain joins TRBV4-1 to TRBJ2-7; D uncertain. The CDR3 loop spans 14 amino acids. Between the trimmed V and J ends, which lost 1 base and 2 bases, there was a span of 9 bases. In germline, CDR1 is MGHRA, CDR2 YSYEKL. CDR3 DNA sequence: TGCGCCAGCAGCCAAGGTTTCCGGACCTACGAGCAGTACTTC. It specifies CASSQGFRTYEQYF.

Only one count was recorded for this clonotype. One base away lies a much larger clone, so this may be a sequencing read error. The V gene is TRBV20-1, the J gene TRBJ2-1, with D possibly called TRBD1 or TRBD2 (7 bases each). Looked up from germline, CDR1 is DFQATT and CDR2 is SNEGSKA (reference sequence). This CDR3 is built from 18 residues. Here the CDR3 DNA reads TGCGGTGTTAGAGATCGGGGGGCAGGGGGTCACTCCCACAATGAGCAGTTCTTC. Translating gives CGVRDRGAGGHSHNEQFF.

By share of the sample, this clonotype is medium-sized. The CDR3 reads CATSSTGGTGELFF. CDR3 in DNA: TGTGCCACCTCGTCTACAGGGGGAACCGGGGAGCTGTTTTTT. V is TRBV15 and J is TRBJ2-2; 8 nucleotides match TRBD1. J lost 5 bases, V lost 8 bases, and 7 bases had no gene match. The germline gives CDR1 LNHNV, CDR2 YYDKDF (reference sequence). The CDR3 sequence is 14 residues long.

The chain combines TRBV9 with TRBJ2-5, with 13 bases matching TRBD2. Germline CDR1 is SGDLS and CDR2 is YYNGEE. The CDR3 sequence is 20 residues long. V lost 0 bases to trimming and J lost 5 bases; unmatched junction nucleotides: 16. In nucleotides, the CDR3 is TGTGCCAGCAGCGTAGAGGGGCCGGGGACTAGCGGGGAGATGGAGGAGACCCAGTACTTC. It specifies CASSVEGPGTSGEMEETQYF.

In its sample, this clonotype ranks as medium-sized. This chain links TRBV2 with TRBJ2-2; D call uncertain. Trimming took off 8 bases at V and 4 bases at J, with 14 bases between the two ends. The CDR3 has 14 amino acids. From germline, CDR1 is SNHLY and CDR2 FYNNEI. CDR3 coding DNA: TGTGCCAGCGCCACCGGTCTTTCCACCGGGGAGCTGTTTTTT. Its translation is CASATGLSTGELFF.

This clonotype came up once. A much larger clone differs from this one at a single base, so this may be a read error. The V gene is TRBV5-6, the J gene TRBJ2-5; 7 bases line up with TRBD2. The CDR3 is 14 residues long. The V gene's germline CDR1 is SGHDT and CDR2 YYEEEE. As DNA, the CDR3 is TGTGCCAGCAGCCGGCGGGGGAGCACAGAGACCCGGTACTTC. Protein sequence: CASSRRGSTETRYF.

This clonotype showed up just a few times. The V gene is TRBV20-1, the J gene TRBJ2-2; D not certain. This CDR3 comprises 15 residues. V lost 3 bases, J lost 1 base, and 12 bases lay in between. Germline assignment: CDR1 DFQATT and CDR2 SNEGSKA (reference sequence). In nucleotides, the CDR3 is TGCAGTGCTAGGGACGGGCGAATGAACACCGGGGAGCTGTTTTTT. Its protein product is CSARDGRMNTGELFF.

The chain links TRBV20-1 to TRBJ2-7; 7 positions match TRBD1. V was clipped by 6 bases and J by 0 bases; unmatched bases: 11. Per germline, CDR1 DFQATT and CDR2 SNEGSKA (reference sequence). This CDR3 region has 15 residues. The CDR3 region has the DNA TGCAGTGCCTTGGGACAGAGGCCTACCTCCTACGAGCAGTACTTC. This sequence encodes CSALGQRPTSYEQYF.

In its sample, this clonotype was seen a few times. The V gene is TRBV29-1, the J gene TRBJ2-5; a possible D gene is TRBD2 (7 bases). V lost 7 bases to trimming and J lost 3 bases, with 15 bases between them. Germline CDR1 is SQVTM and CDR2 is ANQGSEA. The CDR3 is 13 residues long. The CDR3 here is CSALRGGEETQYF. In DNA, the CDR3 is TGCAGCGCCCTAAGGGGGGGGGAAGAGACCCAGTACTTC. Based on the CDR3 plus reference TRBV29-1 and TRBJ2-5, the full variable domain is SAVISQKPSRDICQRGTSLTIQCQVDSQVTMMFWYRQQPGQSLTLIATANQGSEATYESGFVIDKFPISRPNLTFSTLTVSNMSPEDSSIYLCSALRGGEETQYFGPGTRLLVL.

By frequency in the sample, this clonotype is large. The chain joins TRBV2 to TRBJ2-3; TRBD2 agrees at 13 bases. This CDR3 region has 16 residues. Germline CDR1 reads SNHLY; CDR2 reads FYNNEI. J was trimmed by 5 bases and V by 3 bases; bases with no gene match: 5. CDR3 residues: CASSDGLAGVEDTQYF. The CDR3 nucleotides read TGTGCCAGCAGTGATGGACTAGCGGGAGTCGAAGATACGCAGTATTTT.

This clonotype was seen only once. The chain uses TRBV6-5 and TRBJ1-5; D ambiguous. Trimming took 2 bases from V and 1 from J, leaving 6 bases between them. Germline values: CDR1 MNHEY, CDR2 SVGAGI. CDR3 size: 14 residues. CDR3 DNA sequence: TGTGCCAGCAGTTACATGGGAAGCAATCAGCCCCAGCATTTT. Residues: CASSYMGSNQPQHF.

To note about this clonotype: A much bigger clone sits one base away, suggesting this may be a read error. The J gene is TRBJ2-2, the V gene TRBV6-4; tentatively, D is TRBD1 (5 bases). Germline CDR1 and CDR2: MRHNA and SNTAGT. V was clipped by 6 bases and J by 3 bases, with 8 bases between them. CDR3 length: 13 residues. CDR3 loop: CASRETDTGELFF. Here the CDR3 DNA reads TGTGCCAGCAGAGAGACAGACACCGGGGAGCTGTTTTTT.

This chain uses TRBV10-3 with TRBJ2-4; TRBD2 is a possible D gene (6 bases). The CDR3 length is 14 residues. Deletions cut 0 bases from V and 6 bases from J, with 9 bases between. Germline V gives CDR1 ENHRY, CDR2 SYGVKD. CDR3: CAISESVGGNIQYF. The CDR3 DNA sequence: TGTGCCATCAGTGAGTCTGTGGGGGGAAACATTCAGTACTTC.

Ten or more counts support this clonotype. CDR3 loop: CASSGNRGGSEYEQYF. The DNA for the CDR3 is TGTGCCAGCAGCGGGAATCGGGGCGGGAGTGAGTACGAGCAGTACTTC. This chain uses TRBV7-9 with TRBJ2-7, with 7 bases identical to TRBD2. Trimming removed 5 bases from V and 4 bases from J; junction bases left unmatched: 14. This CDR3 spans 16 amino acids. Germline CDR1 and CDR2: SEHNR and FQNEAQ (reference sequence).

This clonotype was seen repeatedly, ten times or more. This may come from a read error, since a much larger clone is one base off. The chain uses TRBV18 and TRBJ2-5, with a tentative D call TRBD2 (5 bases). CDR3 size: 13 residues. Germline V gene lookup returns CDR1 KGHSH and CDR2 LQKENI. The CDR3 region is CASSPRMGETRYF. The CDR3 DNA is TGTGCCAGCTCACCACGGATGGGAGAGACCCGGTACTTC. Full variable domain (missing parts from reference TRBV18 and TRBJ2-5): NAGVMQNPRHLVRRRGQEARLRCSPMKGHSHVYWYRQLPEEGLKFMVYLQKENIIDESGMPKERFSAEFPKEGPSILRIQQVVRGDSAAYFCASSPRMGETRYFGPGTRLLVL.

This clonotype was observed a handful of times. The CDR3 loop is CASSPMGQSNTGELFF. CDR3 DNA sequence: TGTGCCAGCAGCCCTATGGGACAGTCGAACACCGGGGAGCTGTTTTTT. The V and J genes are TRBV27 and TRBJ2-2; 7 bases fit TRBD1. Per the germline V gene, CDR1 is MNHEY and CDR2 is SMNVEV (reference sequence). CDR3 size: 16 residues. The V gene end was trimmed by 6 bases and the J gene end by 0 bases; junction bases not matched to a gene: 7.

Sample share makes this clonotype medium-sized. CDR3 in DNA: TGTGCCAGCAGCGTCCGGGGGCGAGACACCGGGGAGCTGTTTTTT. Protein: CASSVRGRDTGELFF. V is TRBV9 and J is TRBJ2-2; the D gene could be TRBD1 or TRBD2 (6 bases each). The CDR3 covers 15 residues. Germline V gene lookup returns CDR1 SGDLS and CDR2 YYNGEE. V gave up 2 bases and J gave up 3 bases, with 11 bases separating them.

This chain connects TRBV11-3 to TRBJ2-7; 14 positions agree with TRBD2. The germline CDR1 and CDR2 sequences are SGHNT and YENEEA. Trimming at V came to 4 bases and at J to 5 bases, leaving 13 bases not matched to a gene. The CDR3 runs 18 residues. The CDR3 bases are TGTGCCAGCAGCTCGCTCGGACTAGCGGGAGGAGGCGTGGACGAGCAGTACTTC. Encoded protein: CASSSLGLAGGGVDEQYF.

J is TRBJ2-7 and V is TRBV19; TRBD2 might be the D (5 bases). CDR1 and CDR2 from the germline V gene are LNHDA and SQIVND (reference sequence). This CDR3 spans 15 amino acids. Trimming pared 5 bases from V and 2 bases from J, leaving 16 bases between. CDR3 sequence: CASSVREGPTYEQYF. CDR3 DNA sequence: TGTGCCAGTAGTGTGCGCGAGGGCCCAACCTACGAGCAGTACTTC.